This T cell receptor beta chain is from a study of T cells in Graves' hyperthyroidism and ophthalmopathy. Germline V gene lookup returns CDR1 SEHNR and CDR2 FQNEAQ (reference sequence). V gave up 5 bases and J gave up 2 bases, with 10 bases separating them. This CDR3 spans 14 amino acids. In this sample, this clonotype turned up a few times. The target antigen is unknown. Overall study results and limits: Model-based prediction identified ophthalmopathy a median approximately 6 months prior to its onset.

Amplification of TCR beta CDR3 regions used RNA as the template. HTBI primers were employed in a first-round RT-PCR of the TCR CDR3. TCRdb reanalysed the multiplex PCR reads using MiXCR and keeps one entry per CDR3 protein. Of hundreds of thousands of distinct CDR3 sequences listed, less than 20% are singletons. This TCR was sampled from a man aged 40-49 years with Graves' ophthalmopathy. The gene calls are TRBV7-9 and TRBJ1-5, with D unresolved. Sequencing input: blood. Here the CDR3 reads CASSIGPRNQPQHF. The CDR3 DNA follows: TGTGCCAGCAGCATCGGGCCCCGCAATCAGCCCCAGCATTTT.